These T cell receptor beta chains were read from a single sample in a study of spatial heterogeneity in lung cancer. TCRdb ran MiXCR on the 5' RACE reads and lists one entry per CDR3 protein. The sample lists approximately 7,000 distinct CDR3 sequences; about 10% were seen once. Sample: lung tumor tissue, taken at surgery. Every receptor here comes from a female donor with early-stage non-small cell lung cancer. Each CDR3 is given with its conserved first and last residue. The D gene is left open where the match is weak. Clone size, where shown, is once, few, many, or a class for clones that have expanded.

clone size: large; D gene: .; J gene: TRBJ1-1; V gene: TRBV28; CDR3 protein: CASSLLGSGHAEAFF; CDR3 DNA: TGTGCCAGCAGTTTACTGGGATCGGGGCATGCTGAAGCTTTCTTT
clone size: many; D gene: .; J gene: TRBJ2-3; V gene: TRBV9; CDR3 protein: CASSVDRLGGDTQYF; CDR3 DNA: TGTGCCAGCAGCGTAGACAGGCTTGGTGGAGATACGCAGTATTTT
clone size: .; D gene: TRBD2; J gene: TRBJ2-7; V gene: TRBV7-2; CDR3 protein: CASGLAGAHEQYF; CDR3 DNA: TGTGCCAGCGGGCTAGCGGGAGCCCACGAGCAGTACTTC
clone size: .; D gene: .; J gene: TRBJ2-2; V gene: TRBV5-1; CDR3 protein: CASSLGYVEHRELFF; CDR3 DNA: TGCGCCAGCAGCTTGGGGTACGTGGAACACCGGGAGCTGTTTTTT
clone size: few; D gene: .; J gene: TRBJ1-5; V gene: TRBV28; CDR3 protein: CASSSPGLLNQPQHF; CDR3 DNA: TGTGCCAGCAGTTCCCCGGGTCTCCTCAATCAGCCCCAGCATTTT
clone size: medium-sized; D gene: .; J gene: TRBJ1-1; V gene: TRBV10-3; CDR3 protein: CAISDMALTSEAFF; CDR3 DNA: TGTGCCATCAGTGACATGGCACTAACGAGTGAAGCTTTCTTT
clone size: .; D gene: TRBD1; J gene: TRBJ1-4; V gene: TRBV5-4; CDR3 protein: CASSLSGQGGEKLFF; CDR3 DNA: TGTGCCAGCAGCTTGTCGGGACAGGGAGGCGAAAAACTGTTTTTT
clone size: few; D gene: .; J gene: TRBJ2-2; V gene: TRBV7-3; CDR3 protein: CASTLNTGELFF; CDR3 DNA: TGTGCCAGCACCTTAAACACCGGGGAGCTGTTTTTT
clone size: .; D gene: .; J gene: TRBJ2-7; V gene: TRBV18; CDR3 protein: CASSPFRGNLDEQYF; CDR3 DNA: TGTGCCAGCTCACCATTCCGGGGGAATTTAGACGAGCAGTACTTC
clone size: .; D gene: .; J gene: TRBJ1-1; V gene: TRBV11-2; CDR3 protein: CASSLEFAGSTEAFF; CDR3 DNA: TGTGCCAGCAGCTTAGAATTCGCAGGGAGCACTGAAGCTTTCTTT
clone size: .; D gene: TRBD2; J gene: TRBJ2-5; V gene: TRBV6-1; CDR3 protein: CASTRGGFFETQYF; CDR3 DNA: TGTGCCAGCACTAGGGGAGGGTTTTTTGAGACCCAGTACTTC
clone size: .; D gene: TRBD1; J gene: TRBJ2-7; V gene: TRBV10-2; CDR3 protein: CAGKTGTVSYEQYF; CDR3 DNA: TGCGCCGGCAAGACCGGGACAGTCTCCTACGAGCAGTACTTC
clone size: many; D gene: TRBD1; J gene: TRBJ1-2; V gene: TRBV18; CDR3 protein: CASSAQGANYGYTF; CDR3 DNA: TGTGCCAGCTCAGCACAGGGGGCTAACTATGGCTACACCTTC
clone size: few; D gene: .; J gene: TRBJ1-5; V gene: TRBV2; CDR3 protein: CASKGGANQPQHF; CDR3 DNA: TGTGCCAGCAAAGGGGGGGCCAATCAGCCCCAGCATTTT
clone size: medium-sized; D gene: TRBD2; J gene: TRBJ2-3; V gene: TRBV20-1; CDR3 protein: CSAPPLAGLTDTQYF; CDR3 DNA: TGCAGTGCCCCCCCTCTAGCGGGGCTCACAGATACGCAGTATTTT
clone size: few; D gene: .; J gene: TRBJ2-1; V gene: TRBV11-3; CDR3 protein: CASSPGLEQFF; CDR3 DNA: TGTGCCAGCAGCCCGGGCCTTGAGCAGTTCTTC
clone size: .; D gene: .; J gene: TRBJ2-7; V gene: TRBV27; CDR3 protein: CASSFRGYNEQYF; CDR3 DNA: TGTGCCAGCAGTTTCAGAGGGTACAACGAGCAGTACTTC
clone size: medium-sized; D gene: .; J gene: TRBJ1-4; V gene: TRBV28; CDR3 protein: CASSLWVGGRGKLFF; CDR3 DNA: TGTGCCAGCAGTTTATGGGTTGGAGGCCGAGGGAAACTGTTTTTT
clone size: .; D gene: TRBD2; J gene: TRBJ2-5; V gene: TRBV30; CDR3 protein: CAWSVAGGFLRETQYF; CDR3 DNA: TGTGCCTGGAGTGTAGCGGGGGGATTCCTCCGAGAGACCCAGTACTTC
clone size: medium-sized; D gene: .; J gene: TRBJ2-7; V gene: TRBV28; CDR3 protein: CASRRPGAYEQYF; CDR3 DNA: TGTGCCAGCAGACGTCCGGGAGCCTACGAGCAGTACTTC
clone size: many; D gene: .; J gene: TRBJ2-7; V gene: TRBV6-5; CDR3 protein: CASSTPGLYEQYF; CDR3 DNA: TGTGCCAGCAGTACTCCCGGACTGTACGAGCAGTACTTC
clone size: .; D gene: .; J gene: TRBJ2-3; V gene: TRBV12-3/TRBV12-4; CDR3 protein: CASSPGGRRDTQYF; CDR3 DNA: TGTGCCAGCAGTCCGGGGGGCCGGAGAGATACGCAGTATTTT
clone size: .; D gene: .; J gene: TRBJ1-5; V gene: TRBV5-1; CDR3 protein: CASRASWSENQPQHF; CDR3 DNA: TGCGCCAGCAGAGCCTCGTGGAGTGAGAACCAGCCCCAGCATTTT
clone size: many; D gene: .; J gene: TRBJ2-7; V gene: TRBV12-3/TRBV12-4; CDR3 protein: CASSLLARGSEQYF; CDR3 DNA: TGTGCCAGCAGTCTACTCGCCCGGGGTAGTGAGCAGTACTTC
clone size: .; D gene: .; J gene: TRBJ2-7; V gene: TRBV7-2; CDR3 protein: CASSLVASRTYEQYF; CDR3 DNA: TGTGCCAGCAGCTTAGTTGCAAGCAGAACCTACGAGCAGTACTTC
clone size: many; D gene: .; J gene: TRBJ1-5; V gene: TRBV27; CDR3 protein: CASSLWAYSNQPQHF; CDR3 DNA: TGTGCCAGCAGTTTATGGGCGTATAGCAATCAGCCCCAGCATTTT
clone size: few; D gene: .; J gene: TRBJ2-3; V gene: TRBV29-1; CDR3 protein: CSVDPSTDTQYF; CDR3 DNA: TGCAGCGTTGACCCTAGCACAGATACGCAGTATTTT
clone size: medium-sized; D gene: .; J gene: TRBJ1-5; V gene: TRBV6-1; CDR3 protein: CASSEAGQPQHF; CDR3 DNA: TGTGCCAGCAGTGAAGCGGGGCAGCCCCAGCATTTT
clone size: .; D gene: TRBD2; J gene: TRBJ2-1; V gene: TRBV18; CDR3 protein: CASSPTSGGHEQFF; CDR3 DNA: TGTGCCAGCTCACCAACTAGCGGGGGACATGAGCAGTTCTTC
clone size: .; D gene: .; J gene: TRBJ2-5; V gene: TRBV24-1; CDR3 protein: CATSDGDTKETQYF; CDR3 DNA: TGTGCCACCAGTGATGGGGACACAAAAGAGACCCAGTACTTC
clone size: medium-sized; D gene: .; J gene: TRBJ2-2; V gene: TRBV7-2; CDR3 protein: CASSLVSVVGGELFF; CDR3 DNA: TGTGCCAGCAGCTTAGTTTCGGTCGTTGGCGGGGAGCTGTTTTTT
clone size: few; D gene: TRBD2; J gene: TRBJ2-3; V gene: TRBV29-1; CDR3 protein: CSVDGGSKRQRDTQYF; CDR3 DNA: TGCAGCGTTGATGGCGGGAGTAAACGACAGCGAGATACGCAGTATTTT
clone size: medium-sized; D gene: .; J gene: TRBJ2-3; V gene: TRBV5-1; CDR3 protein: CASSLVAGVTDTQYF; CDR3 DNA: TGCGCCAGCAGCTTGGTGGCAGGGGTGACAGATACGCAGTATTTT
clone size: .; D gene: .; J gene: TRBJ1-5; V gene: TRBV28; CDR3 protein: CATVPGANNQPQHF; CDR3 DNA: TGTGCCACCGTTCCGGGGGCTAACAATCAGCCCCAGCATTTT
clone size: few; D gene: .; J gene: TRBJ1-6; V gene: TRBV7-2; CDR3 protein: CASSLEAGRNSPLHF; CDR3 DNA: TGTGCCAGCAGCTTAGAGGCGGGGAGAAATTCACCCCTCCACTTT
clone size: few; D gene: TRBD1; J gene: TRBJ1-2; V gene: TRBV7-2; CDR3 protein: CASTPTGGGNGYTF; CDR3 DNA: TGTGCCAGCACCCCGACAGGGGGAGGGAATGGCTACACCTTC
clone size: few; D gene: .; J gene: TRBJ1-2; V gene: TRBV3-1; CDR3 protein: CASSQGAGYGYTF; CDR3 DNA: TGTGCCAGCAGCCAAGGGGCAGGCTATGGCTACACCTTC
clone size: medium-sized; D gene: .; J gene: TRBJ2-7; V gene: TRBV20-1; CDR3 protein: CSAREGVGEQYF; CDR3 DNA: TGCAGTGCTAGAGAAGGGGTGGGGGAGCAGTACTTC
clone size: few; D gene: .; J gene: TRBJ1-5; V gene: TRBV28; CDR3 protein: CASSTVDPSISFQHF; CDR3 DNA: TGTGCCAGCAGTACAGTCGACCCTTCTATCAGCTTCCAGCATTTT
clone size: few; D gene: TRBD2; J gene: TRBJ2-2; V gene: TRBV19; CDR3 protein: CASSPRLAGDTGELFF; CDR3 DNA: TGTGCCAGTAGTCCTCGACTAGCGGGGGACACCGGGGAGCTGTTTTTT
clone size: many; D gene: .; J gene: TRBJ1-1; V gene: TRBV7-8; CDR3 protein: CASSLEREAFF; CDR3 DNA: TGTGCCAGCAGCCTCGAACGGGAAGCTTTCTTT
clone size: few; D gene: .; J gene: TRBJ2-6; V gene: TRBV3-1; CDR3 protein: CASSQWVNSGANVLTF; CDR3 DNA: TGTGCCAGCAGCCAATGGGTCAACTCTGGGGCCAACGTCCTGACTTTC
clone size: medium-sized; D gene: .; J gene: TRBJ1-2; V gene: TRBV29-1; CDR3 protein: CSVESLSYGYTF; CDR3 DNA: TGCAGCGTTGAAAGCCTCTCCTATGGCTACACCTTC
clone size: few; D gene: .; J gene: TRBJ1-2; V gene: TRBV3-1; CDR3 protein: CASSQARYGYTF; CDR3 DNA: TGTGCCAGCAGCCAAGCCCGTTATGGCTACACCTTC
clone size: medium-sized; D gene: TRBD1; J gene: TRBJ1-6; V gene: TRBV10-3; CDR3 protein: CAISSPGQGSPLHF; CDR3 DNA: TGTGCCATCAGTTCACCGGGACAGGGTTCACCCCTCCACTTT
clone size: medium-sized; D gene: TRBD1; J gene: TRBJ1-3; V gene: TRBV10-3; CDR3 protein: CAIRDRDSVSGNTIYF; CDR3 DNA: TGTGCCATCAGGGACCGGGACAGCGTTTCTGGAAACACCATATATTTT
clone size: .; D gene: .; J gene: TRBJ2-2; V gene: TRBV11-2; CDR3 protein: CASSFRSSTGELFF; CDR3 DNA: TGTGCCAGCAGCTTTCGAAGCTCCACCGGGGAGCTGTTTTTT
clone size: few; D gene: .; J gene: TRBJ2-3; V gene: TRBV4-1; CDR3 protein: CASSPRPTSTDTQYF; CDR3 DNA: TGCGCCAGCAGCCCAAGACCAACTAGCACAGATACGCAGTATTTT
clone size: few; D gene: .; J gene: TRBJ2-7; V gene: TRBV7-9; CDR3 protein: CASSSGDFASYEQYF; CDR3 DNA: TGTGCCAGCAGCTCCGGGGATTTCGCCTCCTACGAGCAGTACTTC
clone size: .; D gene: .; J gene: TRBJ1-6; V gene: TRBV6-6; CDR3 protein: CASSGGLDYNSPLHF; CDR3 DNA: TGTGCCTCATCGGGGGGCCTTGACTATAATTCACCCCTCCACTTT
clone size: few; D gene: .; J gene: TRBJ1-5; V gene: TRBV4-1; CDR3 protein: CASSQDRNREWDQPQHF; CDR3 DNA: TGCGCCAGCAGCCAAGATAGGAATAGGGAATGGGATCAGCCCCAGCATTTT